This T cell receptor beta chain was identified during a study of post-analysis software for immune sequencing data. In the study overall: Disease trajectories encompassed relapsing-remitting, secondary progressive and progressive-relapsing multiple sclerosis.

The CDR3 covers 18 residues. V lost 2 bases and J lost 0; bases outside the gene matches: 10. The germline CDR1 and CDR2 sequences are DFQATT and SNEGSKA (reference sequence). For this clonotype: The antigen remains undetermined.

The study, taken as a whole, reports: There were a few TRBV segments more frequent in patients than controls, and TRBV5-6, TRBV5-1 and TRBV20-1 were among them. Normalized Chao1 diversity was significantly reduced in patients versus controls. The F measure placed samples prepared in the same batch into strongly shared clusters.

TCR beta libraries were prepared from cDNA with unique molecular identifiers. When roughly 1 to 10 million T cells were used, they gave hundreds of thousands of cDNA molecules. Via MiXCR, TCRdb re-called the PCR reads, giving one row per CDR3 protein. Of some 700,000 distinct CDR3 sequences in the sample, roughly three fifths were seen once. The source of this sequence is a girl aged 2 to 9 with multiple sclerosis. Sequenced input: blood. J is TRBJ2-1 and V is TRBV20-1; 10 nucleotides line up with TRBD2. The DNA of the CDR3 is TGCAGTGCTAGAAGGCCGGGACTAGCGTCTAGCTCCTACAATGAGCAGTTCTTC. It is translated as CSARRPGLASSSYNEQFF.